This TCR beta chain was profiled in a study of molecular identifiers for immune sequencing clone quantification. TCRdb independently ran MiXCR on the PCR reads; one entry per CDR3 protein. Here the sample spans around 470,000 distinct CDR3 sequences, around 23% being singletons. This CDR3 spans 19 amino acids. This clonotype was seen only a few times. The rearrangement uses TRBV1 and TRBJ1-5; TRBD1 is the table's D call, not checked against the DNA. TRBV1 is assigned pseudogene status. The specimen sequenced was naive CD8+ T cells from blood, with Jurkat cell RNA spiked in. Specified subset: FACS-sorted CD8+CD4-CCR7+CD45RA+ naive T cells. This TCR derives from a human donor in good health. Some libraries in this study had Jurkat cell RNA spiked in. The CDR3 DNA sequence: TGCACCAGCAGCCAAGATTGTCGACCTGACGACAGGGGAAATCAGCCCCAGCATTTT. Its protein product is CTSSQDCRPDDRGNQPQHF.